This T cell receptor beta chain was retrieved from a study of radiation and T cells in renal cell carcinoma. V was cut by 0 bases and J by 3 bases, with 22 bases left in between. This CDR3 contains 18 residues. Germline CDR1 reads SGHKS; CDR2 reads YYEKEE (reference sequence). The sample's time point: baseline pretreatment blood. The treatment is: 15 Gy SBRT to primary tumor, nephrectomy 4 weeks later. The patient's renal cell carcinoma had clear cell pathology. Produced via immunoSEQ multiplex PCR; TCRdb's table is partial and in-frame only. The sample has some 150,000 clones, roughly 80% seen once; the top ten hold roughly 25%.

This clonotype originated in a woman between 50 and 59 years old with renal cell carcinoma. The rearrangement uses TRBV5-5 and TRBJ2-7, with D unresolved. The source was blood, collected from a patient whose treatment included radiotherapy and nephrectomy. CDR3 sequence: CASSLVSADVAPDYEQYF. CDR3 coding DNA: TGTGCCAGCAGCTTGGTATCCGCGGACGTCGCCCCCGACTACGAGCAGTACTTC. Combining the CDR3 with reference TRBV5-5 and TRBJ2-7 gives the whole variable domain DAGVTQSPTHLIKTRGQQVTLRCSPISGHKSVSWYQQVLGQGPQFIFQYYEKEERGRGNFPDRFSARQFPNYSSELNVNALLLGDSALYLCASSLVSADVAPDYEQYFGPGTRLTVT.